This T cell receptor beta chain appears in the sequencing data of a study of OX40 agonist ivuxolimab in advanced cancers. Notes on the research overall: Ivuxolimab was a fully human IgG2 agonistic monoclonal antibody targeting the costimulatory receptor OX40 (CD134). Intravenous ivuxolimab was administered to patients every 2 weeks at six dose levels: 0.01, 0.1, 0.3, 1.5, 3 and 10 mg/kg. Of the roughly 54 dose-escalation patients, hepatocellular carcinoma was present in roughly 19, melanoma in some 15, renal cell carcinoma in 9 and head and neck cancer in 9. The dose-escalation cohort was about 83% male with a mean age of around 62 years, ranging from roughly 23 to 79. Prior anti-PD-1, anti-PD-L1 or anti-CTLA-4 therapy was permitted, and 30% to 50% of dose-escalation patients had received checkpoint inhibitors. Partial responses occurred in three dose-escalation patients: two with cutaneous melanoma and one with hepatocellular carcinoma. The point of sequencing TCRbeta in the periphery was to test whether ivuxolimab changed TCR sequence diversity and drove clonal T-cell expansion. The paper covers the monotherapy dose-escalation part of the phase I ivuxolimab trial, which included N ≈ 52 patients.

What the work shows at the level of the full study, not this receptor alone: After ivuxolimab, expanded clones were on average more numerous among CD8+ T cells than among CD4+ T cells. At doses from 0.1 to 3.0 mg/kg, clonal expansion was seen in both CD4+ and CD8+ blood T cells between baseline and week 6. Antigen specificity was not determined for the clonally expanded peripheral T cells. Low levels of normalized T-cell clonal expansion were also seen in some patients who did not respond. In the 0.1-3.0 mg/kg groups, partial responders were among the patients with the lowest normalized peripheral clonal expansion, particularly in CD8+ T cells.

This clone was picked up a small number of times. No antigen is known for it. Within one base of it there is no much larger clone, and no base qualities were kept. For sequencing of the TCRbeta CDR3 region, genomic DNA was extracted from the sorted cells. TCRbeta CDR3 regions were sequenced using the immunoSEQ Assay. TCRdb limited this immuneACCESS table to in-frame rearrangements with V and J called. A share of clones is missing; checked studies link under half to unresolved V genes, and the rest is unexplained. The sample table records over 75,000 clones; more than 75% of these occur just once. The ten largest clones represent more than 0.25% of the sample. At the junction V is shortened by 0 bases and J by 9 bases, with 6 bases in between. Looking up the germline V gene yields CDR1 SGDLS and CDR2 YYNGEE. The cysteine opens and the phenylalanine closes a CDR3 of 12 amino acids. Only the CDR3 portion is preserved as DNA: 36 bases, with reading frame beginning at the first base.

Patients with autoimmune disease history or receiving systemic immunosuppression were excluded from the trial. Peripheral blood for TCR sequencing was collected from all dose cohorts at baseline, on cycle 4 day 1, and on cycle 7 day 1. Samples were obtained from an open-label, multicenter, first-in-human phase I dose-escalation trial of ivuxolimab. The trial enrolled adults with locally advanced or metastatic head and neck squamous cell, hepatocellular, melanoma or renal cell carcinoma. Before TCR sequencing, CD4+ T cells and CD8+ T cells from peripheral blood were sorted into separate populations.

The specimen comprised CD4+ or CD8+ T cells sorted from blood, sampled in a trial of the OX40 agonist ivuxolimab. The receptor was derived from an adult with an advanced solid tumor such as melanoma, head and neck, liver or kidney cancer. The chain is assembled from TRBV9 and TRBJ2-2, with no D gene named confidently. The nucleotide sequence is given as TGTGCCAGCAGCGTAGGAGGCCGGGAGCTGTTTTTT. Its protein product is CASSVGGRELFF.